The 25 T cell receptor beta chains reported below all come from one sample, sequenced in a study of cytomegalovirus exposure and HLA in healthy donors. With 60 Vbeta and 13 Jbeta primers, the PCR was carried out. Sequencing used immunoSEQ multiplex PCR; TCRdb keeps in-frame clones, though not all of them. The table lists about 190,000 clones, around three quarters of them singletons. Sequencing used PBMCs. The receptor source for this set is a young woman in good health and CMV-seronegative.

This clone turned up a few times. The chain is built from TRBV4-1 and TRBJ1-2; D is unclear. Between the trimmed V and J ends, which lost 0 bases and 1 base, there was a span of 6 bases. The CDR3 extends over 14 amino acids. The germline gives CDR1 MGHRA, CDR2 YSYEKL. DNA for the CDR3: TGCGCCAGCAGCCAAGAACAGTTTAACTATGGCTACACCTTC. Its protein is CASSQEQFNYGYTF.

In its sample, this clone was seen a few times. This rearrangement joins TRBV13 to TRBJ2-7, with 11 positions matching TRBD2. Germline V gene data show CDR1 as PRHDT and CDR2 as FYEKMQ (reference sequence). Trimming cost V 4 bases and J 2 bases; bases outside gene matches: 7. The CDR3 length is 16 residues. The CDR3 nucleotides are TGTGCCAGCAGCTCAGGAAGTAGCGGGAGGGCCTACGAGCAGTACTTC. Protein: CASSSGSSGRAYEQYF. Based on the CDR3 plus reference TRBV13 and TRBJ2-7, the full variable domain is AAGVIQSPRHLIKEKRETATLKCYPIPRHDTVYWYQQGPGQDPQFLISFYEKMQSDKGSIPDRFSAQQFSDYHSELNMSSLELGDSALYFCASSSGSSGRAYEQYFGPGTRLTVT.

CDR3 DNA: TGCAGCGTCGGGACCACAGGGAGTGAGGCTGAAGCTTTCTTT. Translation: CSVGTTGSEAEAFF. The chain recombines TRBV29-1 with TRBJ1-1; weak D call: TRBD1 (6 bases). This CDR3 is 14 amino acids long. Trimming removed 6 bases from V and 6 bases from J, with 20 bases in between. From germline, CDR1 is SQVTM and CDR2 ANQGSEA. The variable domain in full, completed from reference TRBV29-1 and TRBJ1-1, reads SAVISQKPSRDICQRGTSLTIQCQVDSQVTMMFWYRQQPGQSLTLIATANQGSEATYESGFVIDKFPISRPNLTFSTLTVSNMSPEDSSIYLCSVGTTGSEAEAFFGQGTRLTVV.

The chain combines TRBV9 with TRBJ2-7; 9 bases are shared with TRBD2. Germline V CDR1 and CDR2: SGDLS, YYNGEE. The CDR3 spans 16 residues. Germline trimming cut 0 bases from V and 7 bases from J; bases unmatched to any gene: 11. In DNA, the CDR3 is TGTGCCAGCAGCGTAGCTAAGCTAGCGGGACCGGGGGAGCAGTACTTC. It specifies CASSVAKLAGPGEQYF.

The CDR3 sequence is CASSQTLATANTGELFF. Here the CDR3 DNA reads TGCGCCAGCAGCCAAACCTTAGCGACGGCGAACACCGGGGAGCTGTTTTTT. The gene calls are TRBV4-1 and TRBJ2-2, with a weak D call TRBD2 (5 bases). V gave up 2 bases and J gave up 0 bases, with 13 bases separating them. This CDR3 is 17 amino acids long. Germline assignment: CDR1 MGHRA and CDR2 YSYEKL.

V gene TRBV6-1 combines with J gene TRBJ2-1; TRBD2 might be the D (7 bases). CDR3 length: 14 amino acids. The germline V gene encodes CDR1 MNHNS and CDR2 SASEGT. V lost 8 bases to trimming and J lost 2 bases, with 13 bases between them. CDR3 bases: TGTGCCAGCGGGGGGGGGCCCGCCTACAATGAGCAGTTCTTC. It encodes CASGGGPAYNEQFF.

V usage is TRBV21-1 and J usage is TRBJ2-3; TRBD2 is taken as the D call from the table, unchecked against the DNA. TRBV21-1 is shown as a pseudogene. The CDR3 consists of 17 residues. The CDR3 nucleotides are TGTGCCAGCAGCAAAGAGCCTAGCGGGAGGATCACAGATACGCAGTATTTT. It specifies CASSKEPSGRITDTQYF.

The chain carries TRBV6-4 and TRBJ2-2, with D perhaps TRBD2 (5 bases). This CDR3 is 16 amino acids long. CDR1 is MRHNA and CDR2 is SNTAGT in the germline V gene. V was pared by 0 bases and J by 3 bases, with 11 bases between. The CDR3 region is CASSDSSSGHTGELFF. The CDR3 nucleotides read TGTGCCAGCAGTGACTCGAGCAGCGGCCACACCGGGGAGCTGTTTTTT.

The chain has TRBV12-5 and TRBJ2-7; 8 bases are a match to TRBD1. This CDR3 has 13 residues. CDR1 is LGHNT, CDR2 FRNRAP, per germline. The V segment lost 3 bases and the J segment 5 bases; nucleotides outside the gene matches: 3. The CDR3 sequence: CASGFQGANEQYF. CDR3 in DNA: TGTGCTAGTGGTTTTCAGGGGGCGAACGAGCAGTACTTC.

The V and J genes are TRBV5-6 and TRBJ1-5; 7 bases line up with TRBD1. CDR3 length equals 16 residues. V shed 4 bases and J 7 bases; nucleotides not matched to a gene: 14. Germline V gene lookup returns CDR1 SGHDT and CDR2 YYEEEE. The CDR3 loop reads CASSVGPNRGGQPQHF. The CDR3 coding sequence is TGTGCCAGCAGCGTTGGCCCCAACAGGGGTGGGCAGCCCCAGCATTTT.

This chain links TRBV6-1 with TRBJ1-6; D possibly corresponds to TRBD1 (5 bases). Trimming took off 6 bases at V and 7 bases at J, with 16 bases between the two ends. CDR1 is MNHNS and CDR2 is SASEGT in the germline V gene. This CDR3 has 15 amino acids. The CDR3 here is CASSQKQATNSPLHF. Written as DNA, the CDR3 is TGTGCCAGCAGCCAGAAACAGGCGACCAATTCACCCCTCCACTTT.

This clone was recorded only once. The gene calls are TRBV29-1 and TRBJ2-7; maybe TRBD2 (6 bases). The CDR3 is 13 residues long. Germline-derived CDR1 and CDR2 are SQVTM and ANQGSEA. Deletions cut 5 bases from V and 2 bases from J, with 13 bases between. CDR3 loop: CSVMASVTYEQYF. In DNA, the CDR3 is TGCAGCGTTATGGCTAGCGTAACCTACGAGCAGTACTTC.

J is TRBJ2-3 and V is TRBV30; the match to TRBD2 covers 11 bases. Trimming removed 4 bases from V and 0 bases from J; junction bases left unmatched: 6. Germline assignment: CDR1 GTSNPN and CDR2 SVGIG (reference sequence). The CDR3 is made up of 16 amino acids. CDR3 in DNA: TGTGCCTGGACCGCAATAGCGGGAGGGAGCACAGATACGCAGTATTTT. Translation: CAWTAIAGGSTDTQYF.

The rearrangement links TRBV28 to TRBJ2-3, with 8 bases lining up with TRBD2. This CDR3 has 13 amino acids. The germline CDR1 and CDR2 sequences are MDHEN and SYDVKM. V shed 7 bases and J 4 bases; nucleotides not matched to a gene: 4. The DNA of the CDR3 is TGTGCCAGCATAGCGGGGAGCTCAGATACGCAGTATTTT. This translates into CASIAGSSDTQYF.

The chain combines TRBV7-9 with TRBJ2-7; D ambiguous. CDR3 length: 11 amino acids. Trimming removed 5 bases from V and 7 bases from J, with 9 bases in between. Germline V gene lookup returns CDR1 SEHNR and CDR2 FQNEAQ (reference sequence). The CDR3 region is CASSPSIEQYF. Written as DNA, the CDR3 is TGTGCCAGCAGCCCATCTATTGAGCAGTACTTC.

This clone was seen a single time. The rearrangement links TRBV28 to TRBJ1-1, with D hard to call. The V and J ends lost 1 base and 4 bases respectively, with 10 bases between them. Germline CDR1 reads MDHEN; CDR2 reads SYDVKM. This CDR3 has 14 amino acids. The CDR3 coding sequence is TGTGCCAGCAGTTTATCGCTGCTAAGCACTGAAGCTTTCTTT. Its protein is CASSLSLLSTEAFF.

The CDR3 region has the DNA TGTGCCAGCAGCCGATCGGGGGGAGGGGGCTACACCTTC. Encoded protein: CASSRSGGGGYTF. This rearrangement joins TRBV6-5 to TRBJ1-2, with D perhaps matching TRBD1 (5 bases). The CDR3 has 13 amino acids. The germline V gene has CDR1 MNHEY and CDR2 SVGAGI. V was clipped by 6 bases and J by 8 bases, with 16 bases between them.

The chain is built from TRBV10-1 and TRBJ2-3, with TRBD2 matching 9 bases. The CDR3 is 17 amino acids. The V segment lost 0 bases and the J segment 1 base; nucleotides outside the gene matches: 5. The germline V gene has CDR1 WNHNN and CDR2 SYGVQD (reference sequence). The CDR3 sequence is CASSESAAGGGTDTQYF. The CDR3 DNA reads TGCGCCAGCAGTGAGTCTGCCGCGGGGGGGGGCACAGATACGCAGTATTTT.

The V call is TRBV15, the J call TRBJ2-6; 9 bases align to TRBD1. The V segment lost 2 bases and the J segment 0 bases; nucleotides outside the gene matches: 8. The CDR3 contains 19 residues. CDR1 and CDR2 from the germline V gene are LNHNV and YYDKDF (reference sequence). The CDR3 sequence is CATSRLPQGAISGANVLTF. The CDR3 nucleotides read TGTGCCACCAGCAGACTCCCACAGGGGGCAATCTCTGGGGCCAACGTCCTGACTTTC. Together with reference TRBV15 and TRBJ2-6, the CDR3 gives the full variable domain: DAMVIQNPRYQVTQFGKPVTLSCSQTLNHNVMYWYQQKSSQAPKLLFHYYDKDFNNEADTPDNFQSRRPNTSFCFLDIRSPGLGDTAMYLCATSRLPQGAISGANVLTFGAGSRLTVL.

This clone appeared a few times. The junction departs from the called germline gene at one end, perhaps through a read error. The chain links TRBV5-1 to TRBJ2-3, with 9 bases identical to TRBD2. Germline CDR1 reads SGHRS; CDR2 reads YFSETQ. CDR3 length: 16 amino acids. The CDR3, as DNA: TGCGCCAGCAGCTTGGCCGGTGGGACTAGCATAGATACGCAGTATTTT. It translates to CASSLAGGTSIDTQYF.

The V gene is TRBV9, the J gene TRBJ2-5, with D possibly TRBD1 on 6 matching bases. From germline, CDR1 is SGDLS and CDR2 YYNGEE. The CDR3 runs 15 residues. Deletions cut 0 bases from V and 2 bases from J, with 11 bases between. The CDR3 reads CASSVGTTGQETQYF. CDR3 bases: TGTGCCAGCAGCGTAGGTACCACAGGGCAAGAGACCCAGTACTTC.

The chain combines TRBV5-1 with TRBJ2-5; D not certain. V was pared by 4 bases and J by 1 base, with 5 bases between. From germline, CDR1 is SGHRS and CDR2 YFSETQ. This CDR3 has 12 amino acids. The chain's CDR3 is CASSPFQETQYF. In DNA, the CDR3 is TGCGCCAGCAGCCCATTCCAAGAGACCCAGTACTTC.

V usage is TRBV19 and J usage is TRBJ2-7, with 9 positions matching TRBD2. The CDR3 spans 14 residues. In germline, CDR1 is LNHDA, CDR2 SQIVND (reference sequence). V gave up 5 bases and J gave up 5 bases; unmatched junction bases: 7. As DNA, the CDR3 is TGTGCCAGTAGTGATAGCGGGAGATCGGACGAGCAGTACTTC. This codes for CASSDSGRSDEQYF.

The chain employs TRBV5-4 and TRBJ2-1; D may be TRBD1 (6 bases). Germline CDR1 is SGHNT and CDR2 is YYREEE (reference sequence). The CDR3 extends over 16 amino acids. V lost 4 bases to trimming and J lost 1 base, with 15 bases between them. DNA for the CDR3: TGTGCCAGCAGCCCCTCGGGACATTCGTCCTACAATGAGCAGTTCTTC. Its protein is CASSPSGHSSYNEQFF.

The V and J genes are TRBV19 and TRBJ2-2; 9 positions agree with TRBD1. From germline, CDR1 is LNHDA and CDR2 SQIVND (reference sequence). CDR3 length: 15 residues. Germline trimming cut 4 bases from V and 3 bases from J; bases unmatched to any gene: 3. CDR3: CASSTRTGDTGELFF. The CDR3 DNA follows: TGTGCCAGTAGTACCCGGACAGGGGACACCGGGGAGCTGTTTTTT.